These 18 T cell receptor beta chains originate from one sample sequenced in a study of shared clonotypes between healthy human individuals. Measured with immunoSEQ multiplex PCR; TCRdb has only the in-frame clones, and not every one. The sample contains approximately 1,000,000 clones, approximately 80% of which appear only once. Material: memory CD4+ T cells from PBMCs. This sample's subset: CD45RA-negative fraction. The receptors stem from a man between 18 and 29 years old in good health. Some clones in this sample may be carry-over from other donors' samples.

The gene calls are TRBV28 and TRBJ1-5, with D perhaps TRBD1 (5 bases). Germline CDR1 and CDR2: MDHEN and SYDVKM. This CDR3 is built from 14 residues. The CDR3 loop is CVTYRMGNNQPQHF. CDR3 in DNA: TGTGTCACCTACAGGATGGGGAATAATCAGCCCCAGCATTTT.

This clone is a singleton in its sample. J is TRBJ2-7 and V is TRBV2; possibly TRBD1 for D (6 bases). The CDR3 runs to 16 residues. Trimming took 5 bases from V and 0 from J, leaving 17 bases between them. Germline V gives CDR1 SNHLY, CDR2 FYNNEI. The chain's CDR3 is CASSPPDRLSSYEQYF. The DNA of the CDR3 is TGTGCCAGCAGTCCTCCTGACAGGTTAAGCTCCTACGAGCAGTACTTC.

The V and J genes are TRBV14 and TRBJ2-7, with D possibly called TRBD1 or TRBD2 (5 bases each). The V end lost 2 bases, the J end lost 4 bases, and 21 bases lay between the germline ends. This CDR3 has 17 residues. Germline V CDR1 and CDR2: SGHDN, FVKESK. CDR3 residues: CASSQLPGPRRGYEQYF. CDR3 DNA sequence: TGTGCCAGCAGCCAACTTCCGGGGCCTCGGAGAGGATACGAGCAGTACTTC.

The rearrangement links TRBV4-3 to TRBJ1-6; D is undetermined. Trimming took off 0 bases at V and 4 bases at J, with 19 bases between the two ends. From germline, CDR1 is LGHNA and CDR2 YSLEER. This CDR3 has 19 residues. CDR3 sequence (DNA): TGCGCCAGCAGCCAAGATGTTCCGGACCGGACGGGGTATAATTCACCCCTCCACTTT. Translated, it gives CASSQDVPDRTGYNSPLHF.

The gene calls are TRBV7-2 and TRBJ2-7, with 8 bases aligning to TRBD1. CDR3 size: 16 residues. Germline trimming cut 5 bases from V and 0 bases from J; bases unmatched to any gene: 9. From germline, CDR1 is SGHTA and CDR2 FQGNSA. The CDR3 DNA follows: TGTGCCAGCAGCCTGGAGTACAGGGGGAGCTCCTACGAGCAGTACTTC. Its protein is CASSLEYRGSSYEQYF.

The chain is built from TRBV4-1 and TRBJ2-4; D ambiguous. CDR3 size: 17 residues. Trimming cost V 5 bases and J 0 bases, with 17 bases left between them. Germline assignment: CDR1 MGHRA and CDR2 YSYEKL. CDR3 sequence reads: CASSVTGGILAKNIQYF. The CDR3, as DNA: TGCGCCAGCAGCGTCACCGGTGGGATATTAGCCAAAAACATTCAGTACTTC.

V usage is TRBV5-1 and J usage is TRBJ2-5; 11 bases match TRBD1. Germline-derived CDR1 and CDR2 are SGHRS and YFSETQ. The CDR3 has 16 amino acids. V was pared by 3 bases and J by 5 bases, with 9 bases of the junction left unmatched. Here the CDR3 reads CASSSRTGGAGETQYF. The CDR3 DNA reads TGCGCCAGCAGCTCCCGGACAGGGGGCGCGGGGGAGACCCAGTACTTC.

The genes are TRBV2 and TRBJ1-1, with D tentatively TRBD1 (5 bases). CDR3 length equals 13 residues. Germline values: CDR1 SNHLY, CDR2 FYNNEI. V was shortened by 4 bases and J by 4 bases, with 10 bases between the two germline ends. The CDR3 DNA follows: TGTGCCAGCAGTGTGACGGGGGGCACTGAAGCTTTCTTT. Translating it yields CASSVTGGTEAFF.

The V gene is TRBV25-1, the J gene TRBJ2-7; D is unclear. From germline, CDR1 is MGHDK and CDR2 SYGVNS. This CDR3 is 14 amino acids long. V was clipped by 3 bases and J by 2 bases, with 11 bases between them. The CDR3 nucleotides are TGTGCCAGCAGTGAGGCCCTTTCCCCCTACGAGCAGTACTTC. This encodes CASSEALSPYEQYF.

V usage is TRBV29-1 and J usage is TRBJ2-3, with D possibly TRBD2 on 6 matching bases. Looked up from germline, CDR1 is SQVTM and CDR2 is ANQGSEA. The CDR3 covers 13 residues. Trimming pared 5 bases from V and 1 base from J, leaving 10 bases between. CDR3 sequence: CSVKPGGTDTQYF. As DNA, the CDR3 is TGCAGCGTTAAGCCGGGGGGCACAGATACGCAGTATTTT.

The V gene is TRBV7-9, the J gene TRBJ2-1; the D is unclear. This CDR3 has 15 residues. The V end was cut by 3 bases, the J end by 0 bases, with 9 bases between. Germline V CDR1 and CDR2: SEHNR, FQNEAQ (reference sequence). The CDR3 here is CASSFFPSSYNEQFF. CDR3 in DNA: TGTGCCAGCAGCTTTTTCCCGAGCTCCTACAATGAGCAGTTCTTC.

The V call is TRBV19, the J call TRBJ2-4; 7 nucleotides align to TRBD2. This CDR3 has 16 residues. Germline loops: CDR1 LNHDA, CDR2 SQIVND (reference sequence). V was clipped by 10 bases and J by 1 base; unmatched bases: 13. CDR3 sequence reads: CATAVGGNGAKNIQYF. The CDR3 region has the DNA TGTGCCACCGCCGTCGGGGGGAACGGGGCCAAAAACATTCAGTACTTC. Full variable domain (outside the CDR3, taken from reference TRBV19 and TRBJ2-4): DGGITQSPKYLFRKEGQNVTLSCEQNLNHDAMYWYRQDPGQGLRLIYYSQIVNDFQKGDIAEGYSVSREKKESFPLTVTSAQKNPTAFYLCATAVGGNGAKNIQYFGAGTRLSVL.

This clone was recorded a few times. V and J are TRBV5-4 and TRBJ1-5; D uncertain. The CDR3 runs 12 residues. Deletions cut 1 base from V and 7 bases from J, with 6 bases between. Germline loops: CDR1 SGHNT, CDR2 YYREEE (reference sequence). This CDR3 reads CASSLPGQPQHF. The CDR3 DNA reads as TGTGCCAGCAGCTTGCCGGGGCAGCCCCAGCATTTT.

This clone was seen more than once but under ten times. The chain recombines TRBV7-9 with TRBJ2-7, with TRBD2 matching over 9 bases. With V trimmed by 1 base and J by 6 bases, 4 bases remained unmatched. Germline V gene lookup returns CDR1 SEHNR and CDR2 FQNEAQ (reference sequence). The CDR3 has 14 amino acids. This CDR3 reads CASSLVAGVAEQYF. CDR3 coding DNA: TGTGCCAGCAGCTTAGTAGCGGGAGTCGCCGAGCAGTACTTC.

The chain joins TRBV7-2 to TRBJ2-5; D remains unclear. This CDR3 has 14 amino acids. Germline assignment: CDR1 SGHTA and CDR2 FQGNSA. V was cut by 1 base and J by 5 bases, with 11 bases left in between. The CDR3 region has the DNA TGTGCCAGCAGCTTAGGGATTACGCCTGAGACCCAGTACTTC. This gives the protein CASSLGITPETQYF.

This CDR3 is CASSEAGDRGPNYEQYF. Here the CDR3 DNA reads TGTGCCAGCAGTGAGGCGGGGGACAGGGGGCCTAACTACGAGCAGTACTTC. The V gene is TRBV6-1, the J gene TRBJ2-5, with 12 nucleotides matching TRBD1. The DNA end is a closer match to TRBJ2-7, so the J assignment may be wrong. The length of the CDR3 is 17 residues. CDR1 and CDR2 (germline): MNHNS, SASEGT.

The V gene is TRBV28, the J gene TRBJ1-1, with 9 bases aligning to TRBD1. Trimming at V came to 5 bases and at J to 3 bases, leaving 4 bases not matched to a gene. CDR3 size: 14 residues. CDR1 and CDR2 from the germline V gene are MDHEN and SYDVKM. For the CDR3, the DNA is TGTGCCAGCAGTCCTACAGGGGGCGACACTGAAGCTTTCTTT. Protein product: CASSPTGGDTEAFF.

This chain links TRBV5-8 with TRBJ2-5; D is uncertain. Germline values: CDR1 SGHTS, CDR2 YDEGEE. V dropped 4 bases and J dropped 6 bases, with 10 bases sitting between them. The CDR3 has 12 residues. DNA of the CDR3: TGTGCCAGCAGCCATAAGGTGAAGACCCAGTACTTC. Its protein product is CASSHKVKTQYF.